This T cell receptor (beta chain) is drawn from a study of chronic HIV infection and antiretroviral therapy. The V and J ends lost 2 bases and 7 bases respectively, with 14 bases between them. CDR1 is MDHEN and CDR2 is SYDVKM in the germline V gene. This CDR3 is built from 14 residues. MiXCR, applied by TCRdb to the 5' RACE reads, yields one record per CDR3 protein. This table has roughly 48,000 distinct CDR3 sequences, roughly 19% appearing once. This clonotype has just a few counts. What was sequenced was peripheral blood. The gene calls are TRBV28 and TRBJ2-5; unclear D gene. The receptor comes from an adult who had HIV and had not received antiretroviral therapy, or was an uninfected healthy control (not recorded which). The CDR3 sequence: CASSLRGSPGTQYF. The CDR3 nucleotides are TGTGCCAGCAGTTTACGAGGCAGTCCGGGGACCCAGTACTTC.